These T cell receptor beta chains were read from a single sample in a study of OX40 agonist ivuxolimab in advanced cancers. The table came from immunoSEQ multiplex PCR; TCRdb's copy has only in-frame clones and leaves some out. The table has tens of thousands of clones, less than 85% seen once; the top ten hold approximately 10%. The sequences come from CD4+ or CD8+ T cells sorted from blood, collected in a trial of the OX40 agonist ivuxolimab. The receptor set was obtained from an adult with an advanced solid tumor such as melanoma, head and neck, liver or kidney cancer. The CDR3 runs from the conserved cysteine through the conserved F or W. The D gene is left open where the match is weak. Only some rows state a clone size, as once, few, many or a class for expanded clones.

CDR3nt: TGCAGCGTTGGGGAAAAGGGGGACAATCAGCCCCAGCATTTT
CDR3aa: CSVGEKGDNQPQHF
v_gene: TRBV29-1
j_gene: TRBJ1-5
d_gene: -
abundance: few

CDR3nt: TGTGCCAGCAGCCCCCCCGGGGGTCCTAACACTGAAGCTTTCTTT
CDR3aa: CASSPPGGPNTEAFF
v_gene: TRBV14
j_gene: TRBJ1-1
d_gene: -
abundance: -

CDR3nt: TGTGCCAGCAGCTTAGCGGACAGGACGGCTAATGAAAAACTGTTTTTT
CDR3aa: CASSLADRTANEKLFF
v_gene: TRBV7-9
j_gene: TRBJ1-4
d_gene: TRBD1
abundance: -

CDR3nt: TGTGCCAGCAGTTTAAAGAACACTGAAGCTTTCTTT
CDR3aa: CASSLKNTEAFF
v_gene: TRBV28
j_gene: TRBJ1-1
d_gene: -
abundance: -

CDR3nt: TGTGCCAGCAGCGGAGACAGGGTAAAAGTCTACGAGCAGTACTTC
CDR3aa: CASSGDRVKVYEQYF
v_gene: TRBV21-1
j_gene: TRBJ2-7
d_gene: -
abundance: -

CDR3nt: TGTGCCAGCAGCTTAGCGGGGACTAGCGGCTCCTACAATGAGCAGTTCTTC
CDR3aa: CASSLAGTSGSYNEQFF
v_gene: TRBV7-6
j_gene: TRBJ2-1
d_gene: TRBD2
abundance: -

CDR3nt: TGTGCCAGCAGTCTCCTCCCGGACAGTTCTCGCGGCTACACCTTC
CDR3aa: CASSLLPDSSRGYTF
v_gene: TRBV27
j_gene: TRBJ1-2
d_gene: -
abundance: -

CDR3nt: TGCGCCAGCAGCCCACTGAACCGGGACAGGGCAGATACGCAGTATTTT
CDR3aa: CASSPLNRDRADTQYF
v_gene: TRBV4-1
j_gene: TRBJ2-3
d_gene: TRBD1
abundance: -

CDR3nt: TGTGCCAGCAGCCGACTAGCGGGGGGAACCCATCCTTACGAGCAGTACTTC
CDR3aa: CASSRLAGGTHPYEQYF
v_gene: TRBV11-1
j_gene: TRBJ2-7
d_gene: TRBD2
abundance: -

CDR3nt: TGTGCCAGCAGCTTAAAGGGTAGCACAGATACGCAGTATTTT
CDR3aa: CASSLKGSTDTQYF
v_gene: TRBV7-9
j_gene: TRBJ2-3
d_gene: -
abundance: -

CDR3nt: TGCGCCAGCAGCCAAGCCCCGGGACAGTCTCACACTGAAGCTTTCTTT
CDR3aa: CASSQAPGQSHTEAFF
v_gene: TRBV4-3
j_gene: TRBJ1-1
d_gene: TRBD1
abundance: -

CDR3nt: TGTGCCATCAGTGAGTCGGGCTCGTCCTACGAGCAGTACTTC
CDR3aa: CAISESGSSYEQYF
v_gene: TRBV10-3
j_gene: TRBJ2-7
d_gene: -
abundance: few

CDR3nt: TGTGCCAGTAGAGAGTTCGTCACCTCTGGAAACACCATATATTTT
CDR3aa: CASREFVTSGNTIYF
v_gene: TRBV19
j_gene: TRBJ1-3
d_gene: -
abundance: few

CDR3nt: TGTGCCAGCTCAGCCCCAAATCAGCCCCAGCATTTT
CDR3aa: CASSAPNQPQHF
v_gene: TRBV18
j_gene: TRBJ1-5
d_gene: -
abundance: once

CDR3nt: TGTGCCTGGAGTACCACGGGGGGACCCTTCTTAGAGACCCAGTACTTC
CDR3aa: CAWSTTGGPFLETQYF
v_gene: TRBV30
j_gene: TRBJ2-5
d_gene: TRBD2
abundance: -

CDR3nt: TGCAGCGTTGACGACAGTTTGAACACTGAAGCTTTCTTT
CDR3aa: CSVDDSLNTEAFF
v_gene: TRBV29-1
j_gene: TRBJ1-1
d_gene: -
abundance: -

CDR3nt: TGTGCCAGCAGCTTAGGTCTCGGGACAGGTCGCTATGGCTACACCTTC
CDR3aa: CASSLGLGTGRYGYTF
v_gene: TRBV7-2
j_gene: TRBJ1-2
d_gene: TRBD1
abundance: -

CDR3nt: TGTGCCAGCAGCCAACCTAGCGGGGAATTCCTTTTTGGCACAGATACGCAGTATTTT
CDR3aa: CASSQPSGEFLFGTDTQYF
v_gene: TRBV14
j_gene: TRBJ2-3
d_gene: TRBD2
abundance: -

CDR3nt: TGTGCCAGCAGTTTAAGGGACAGCTCCTACAATGAGCAGTTCTTC
CDR3aa: CASSLRDSSYNEQFF
v_gene: TRBV27
j_gene: TRBJ2-1
d_gene: TRBD1
abundance: -

CDR3nt: TGTGCCAGCAGCTCCCGTGGGGGGGGCACAGGGAGCTACGAGCAGTACTTC
CDR3aa: CASSSRGGGTGSYEQYF
v_gene: TRBV7-2
j_gene: TRBJ2-7
d_gene: -
abundance: -

CDR3nt: TGTGCCAGCAATCTCGGGGTGTTAGGCGGGCAGTATTTT
CDR3aa: CASNLGVLGGQYF
v_gene: TRBV28
j_gene: TRBJ2-3
d_gene: -
abundance: -

CDR3nt: TGTGCCAGCAGACTAGCGTTGTCGCCCGGGGAGCTGTTTTTT
CDR3aa: CASRLALSPGELFF
v_gene: TRBV6-5
j_gene: TRBJ2-2
d_gene: TRBD2
abundance: few

CDR3nt: TGTGCCAGCAGCTTAGATGGCAATGAGCAGTTCTTC
CDR3aa: CASSLDGNEQFF
v_gene: TRBV5-4
j_gene: TRBJ2-1
d_gene: -
abundance: -

CDR3nt: TGTGCCAGCAGTTACGGGGGGCGAGACACTGAAGCTTTCTTT
CDR3aa: CASSYGGRDTEAFF
v_gene: TRBV6-5
j_gene: TRBJ1-1
d_gene: -
abundance: -

CDR3nt: TGCGCCACCTCCCAGGCCGGTGGGAACACTGAAGCTTTCTTT
CDR3aa: CATSQAGGNTEAFF
v_gene: TRBV5-1
j_gene: TRBJ1-1
d_gene: -
abundance: -

CDR3nt: TGTGCCAGCAGCTTGAATTACGAGCAGTACTTC
CDR3aa: CASSLNYEQYF
v_gene: TRBV5-6
j_gene: TRBJ2-7
d_gene: -
abundance: -

CDR3nt: TGTGCCAGCAGCTTGTATTTGGGCAATGAGCAGTTCTTC
CDR3aa: CASSLYLGNEQFF
v_gene: TRBV5-5
j_gene: TRBJ2-1
d_gene: -
abundance: -

CDR3nt: TGTGCCAGCAGTTTATGGGGTGGACTGGCCTACGAGCAGTACTTC
CDR3aa: CASSLWGGLAYEQYF
v_gene: TRBV27
j_gene: TRBJ2-7
d_gene: -
abundance: -

CDR3nt: TGTGCCAGAAGCCCGAAGAGGACTGGGAGGCATTTT
CDR3aa: CARSPKRTGRHF
v_gene: TRBV5-3
j_gene: TRBJ1-5
d_gene: -
abundance: -

CDR3nt: TGCGCCAGCAGCCAAGATCGGGCGAGAGACGGAGACTACGAGCAGTACTTC
CDR3aa: CASSQDRARDGDYEQYF
v_gene: TRBV4-1
j_gene: TRBJ2-7
d_gene: -
abundance: -

CDR3nt: TGTGCCAGCAGTGATAGGGGAAGCAGATTTAATAACTATGGCTACACCTTC
CDR3aa: CASSDRGSRFNNYGYTF
v_gene: TRBV25-1
j_gene: TRBJ1-2
d_gene: -
abundance: -

CDR3nt: TGTGCCAGCAGGTATAACAACAGGGGCACTGAAGCTTTCTTT
CDR3aa: CASRYNNRGTEAFF
v_gene: TRBV2
j_gene: TRBJ1-1
d_gene: TRBD1
abundance: -

CDR3nt: TGTGCCAGCAGCTTAGTGCGGGGCAGCTATGGCTACACCTTC
CDR3aa: CASSLVRGSYGYTF
v_gene: TRBV7-2
j_gene: TRBJ1-2
d_gene: -
abundance: -

CDR3nt: TGTGCCAGCAGACCTCACCTGGGACAGGGGCGTGGAGATACGCAGTATTTT
CDR3aa: CASRPHLGQGRGDTQYF
v_gene: TRBV7-2
j_gene: TRBJ2-3
d_gene: TRBD1
abundance: -

CDR3nt: TGTGCCAGTTCGGAGGGGGCTGGAGAAAAACTGTTTTTT
CDR3aa: CASSEGAGEKLFF
v_gene: TRBV7-3
j_gene: TRBJ1-4
d_gene: TRBD1
abundance: -

CDR3nt: TGTGCCAGCAGCTCGGCCTCTCGGATTGAGCAGTTCTTC
CDR3aa: CASSSASRIEQFF
v_gene: TRBV7-2
j_gene: TRBJ2-1
d_gene: -
abundance: -

CDR3nt: TGTGCCAGCAGTTTAACTGAAAGTGAAGCTTTCTTT
CDR3aa: CASSLTESEAFF
v_gene: TRBV28
j_gene: TRBJ1-1
d_gene: -
abundance: -

CDR3nt: TGTGCCACCGGGAGGGATCGAAATGAAAAACTGTTTTTT
CDR3aa: CATGRDRNEKLFF
v_gene: TRBV15
j_gene: TRBJ1-4
d_gene: -
abundance: -

CDR3nt: TGTGCCAGCAGTTTATACCCGACAGGGTTGCAAGAAAAACTGTTTTTT
CDR3aa: CASSLYPTGLQEKLFF
v_gene: TRBV28
j_gene: TRBJ1-4
d_gene: TRBD1
abundance: few

CDR3nt: TGTGCCAGCAGTTACCAGGTGACAGCGAGTAATTCACCCCTCCACTTT
CDR3aa: CASSYQVTASNSPLHF
v_gene: TRBV6-6
j_gene: TRBJ1-6
d_gene: -
abundance: few

CDR3nt: TGTGCCAGCAGTGACTCGAGTCGGAACACTGAAGCTTTCTTT
CDR3aa: CASSDSSRNTEAFF
v_gene: TRBV6-4
j_gene: TRBJ1-1
d_gene: -
abundance: -

CDR3nt: TGTGCCAGCAGTGTCGCCCCTGGCGTGGAAAAACTGTTTTTT
CDR3aa: CASSVAPGVEKLFF
v_gene: TRBV6-1
j_gene: TRBJ1-4
d_gene: -
abundance: -

CDR3nt: TGTGCCAGCAGGGCAGGGGCCCACGAGCAGTACTTC
CDR3aa: CASRAGAHEQYF
v_gene: TRBV25-1
j_gene: TRBJ2-7
d_gene: -
abundance: few

CDR3nt: TGTGCCAGCAGCTTACTTTTGTACACTGAAGCTTTCTTT
CDR3aa: CASSLLLYTEAFF
v_gene: TRBV7-3
j_gene: TRBJ1-1
d_gene: -
abundance: -

CDR3nt: TGTGCCAGCAGTGAAGGGGCAGCTGGGGCCAACGTCCTGACTTTC
CDR3aa: CASSEGAAGANVLTF
v_gene: TRBV6-1
j_gene: TRBJ2-6
d_gene: -
abundance: -

CDR3nt: TGTGCCAGCAGCCGGACTAGCGGGGGGGCACGGAATGAGCAGTTCTTC
CDR3aa: CASSRTSGGARNEQFF
v_gene: TRBV7-2
j_gene: TRBJ2-1
d_gene: TRBD2
abundance: -

CDR3nt: TGTGCCAGTAGTAGGGCAGGGAGAGAGACTGAAGCTTTCTTT
CDR3aa: CASSRAGRETEAFF
v_gene: TRBV19
j_gene: TRBJ1-1
d_gene: -
abundance: few

CDR3nt: TGTGCCAGCAGGGGAGACAGGGGGAGCAATCAGCCCCAGCATTTT
CDR3aa: CASRGDRGSNQPQHF
v_gene: TRBV2
j_gene: TRBJ1-5
d_gene: TRBD1
abundance: -

CDR3nt: TGTGCCAGCAGCGTTAGTCCAGGGAACACCGGGGAGCTGTTTTTT
CDR3aa: CASSVSPGNTGELFF
v_gene: TRBV9
j_gene: TRBJ2-2
d_gene: -
abundance: -

CDR3nt: TGTGCCAGCAGCCCCGCTAGCGGCGAGCAGTTCTTC
CDR3aa: CASSPASGEQFF
v_gene: TRBV7-3
j_gene: TRBJ2-1
d_gene: TRBD2
abundance: -

CDR3nt: TGTGCCAGCTCACCACCGATGGCAGGGGCCCCCGGGGAGCTGTTTTTT
CDR3aa: CASSPPMAGAPGELFF
v_gene: TRBV18
j_gene: TRBJ2-2
d_gene: -
abundance: -